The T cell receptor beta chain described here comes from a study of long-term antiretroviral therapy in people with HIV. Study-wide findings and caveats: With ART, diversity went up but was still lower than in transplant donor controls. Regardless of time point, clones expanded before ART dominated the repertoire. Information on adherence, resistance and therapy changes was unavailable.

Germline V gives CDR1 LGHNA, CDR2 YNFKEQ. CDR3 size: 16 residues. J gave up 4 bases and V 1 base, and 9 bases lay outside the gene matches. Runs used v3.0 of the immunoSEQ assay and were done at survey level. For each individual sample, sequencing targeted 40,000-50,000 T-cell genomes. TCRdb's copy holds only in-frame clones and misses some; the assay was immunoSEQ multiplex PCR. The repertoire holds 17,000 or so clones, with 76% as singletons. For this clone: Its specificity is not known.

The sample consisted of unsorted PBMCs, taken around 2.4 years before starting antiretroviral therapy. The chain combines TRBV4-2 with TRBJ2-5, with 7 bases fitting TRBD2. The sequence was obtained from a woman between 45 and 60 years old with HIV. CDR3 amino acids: CASSQGLAQTIETQYF. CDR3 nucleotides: TGTGCCAGCAGCCAAGGACTAGCCCAAACGATAGAGACCCAGTACTTC.